The sequence of this TCR beta chain was determined in a study of follicular helper T cells after annual influenza vaccination. On the study more broadly: For some subjects, blood spans the 2013-2014, 2014-2015 and 2015-2016 annual vaccinations. Whole-study findings and limits: Rare clonotypes were missed; only roughly 10-22% of cells gave TCRB.

TCRdb keeps only in-frame clones here, not all; method: immunoSEQ multiplex PCR. The sample has about 9,600 clones; over 80% are singletons. In the case of this clone: The antigen remains unidentified.

Time point reported: 2014-2015 season, 7 days after vaccination. V dropped 5 bases and J dropped 6; count of bases not matched to a gene: 10. The CDR3 totals 15 residues. The V gene's germline CDR1 is SGHRS and CDR2 YFSETQ. This receptor was identified in an adult who received the influenza vaccine. The source material was CXCR5- memory CD4+ T cells sorted from blood, sampled 7 days after influenza vaccination. J is TRBJ2-1 and V is TRBV5-1; 8 bases agree with TRBD1. The DNA for the CDR3 is TGCGCCAGCAGTCCTAGACAGGGGAGTCGCAATGAGCAGTTCTTC. Translating it yields CASSPRQGSRNEQFF.